The TCR beta chain under discussion was sequenced for a study of shared T cell receptors in the human thymus. Germline V gives CDR1 SGHAT, CDR2 FQNNGV. The junction had 1 base not matched to a gene; V was cut back by 1 base and J by 3 bases. CDR3 length: 14 amino acids. Clones were read by immunoSEQ multiplex PCR, and TCRdb kept only the in-frame ones, dropping some. The sample holds hundreds of thousands of clones; about 95% are singletons and the top ten take about 0.02%. V gene TRBV11-2 combines with J gene TRBJ2-7, with 9 bases identical to TRBD2. The TCR was taken from a human donor. Specimen: thymocytes. CDR3 bases: TGTGCCAGCAGCTTAGGAGCGGGGGGCTACGAGCAGTACTTC. This encodes CASSLGAGGYEQYF.